One sample yielded the 3 T cell receptor beta chains listed below, sequenced in a study of human T cells and chemical hapten exposure. TCRdb analysed the RACE reads with MiXCR anew, one entry per CDR3 protein. This table has about 77,000 distinct CDR3 sequences, around 9.4% appearing once. Time point here: healthy volunteer bleed at 6 weeks. Blood, whole and unfractionated, served as the source for total RNA extraction. Sequencing was carried out using whole blood. The origin of the receptors is a female donor in good health. Some clones in this sample may be carry-over from other donors' samples.

Ten or more counts support this clonotype. The chain links TRBV27 to TRBJ2-7; weak D call: TRBD1 (6 bases). Germline values: CDR1 MNHEY, CDR2 SMNVEV (reference sequence). V was cut by 5 bases and J by 3 bases, with 14 bases left in between. The CDR3 is 14 residues long. CDR3 bases: TGTGCCAGCAGTCAACAGGGTTTTGGCTACGAGCAGTACTTC. Translating gives CASSQQGFGYEQYF.

This chain connects TRBV29-1 to TRBJ2-3, with 9 bases fitting TRBD1. V lost 3 bases, J lost 2 bases, and 9 bases stayed unmatched. CDR3 length equals 16 residues. CDR1 SQVTM and CDR2 ANQGSEA come from the germline V gene. In DNA, the CDR3 is TGCAGCGTTGAGTTGTGGACAGGGGCATCCACAGATACGCAGTATTTT. This encodes CSVELWTGASTDTQYF.

CDR3 DNA: TGTGCCAGCAGTTTCGGTGGCAGGGGGCCATCTGGCTACACCTTC. It is translated as CASSFGGRGPSGYTF. The V gene is TRBV12-3 or TRBV12-4, the J gene TRBJ1-2; 8 bases are a match to TRBD1. Trimming at V came to 3 bases and at J to 7 bases, leaving 10 bases not matched to a gene. The length of the CDR3 is 15 residues.